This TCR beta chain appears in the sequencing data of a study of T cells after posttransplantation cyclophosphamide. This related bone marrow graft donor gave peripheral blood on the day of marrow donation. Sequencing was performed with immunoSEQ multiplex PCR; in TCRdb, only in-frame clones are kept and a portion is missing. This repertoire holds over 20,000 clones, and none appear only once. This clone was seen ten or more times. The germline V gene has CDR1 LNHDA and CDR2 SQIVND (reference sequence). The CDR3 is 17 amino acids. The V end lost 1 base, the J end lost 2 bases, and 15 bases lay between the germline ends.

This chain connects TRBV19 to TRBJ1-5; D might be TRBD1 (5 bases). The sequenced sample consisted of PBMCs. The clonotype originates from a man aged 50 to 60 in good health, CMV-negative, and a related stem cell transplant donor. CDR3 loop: CASSIGRGSRRNQPQHF. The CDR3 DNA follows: TGTGCCAGTAGTATAGGGCGGGGGTCGAGGCGCAATCAGCCCCAGCATTTT. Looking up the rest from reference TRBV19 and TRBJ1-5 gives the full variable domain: DGGITQSPKYLFRKEGQNVTLSCEQNLNHDAMYWYRQDPGQGLRLIYYSQIVNDFQKGDIAEGYSVSREKKESFPLTVTSAQKNPTAFYLCASSIGRGSRRNQPQHFGDGTRLSIL.